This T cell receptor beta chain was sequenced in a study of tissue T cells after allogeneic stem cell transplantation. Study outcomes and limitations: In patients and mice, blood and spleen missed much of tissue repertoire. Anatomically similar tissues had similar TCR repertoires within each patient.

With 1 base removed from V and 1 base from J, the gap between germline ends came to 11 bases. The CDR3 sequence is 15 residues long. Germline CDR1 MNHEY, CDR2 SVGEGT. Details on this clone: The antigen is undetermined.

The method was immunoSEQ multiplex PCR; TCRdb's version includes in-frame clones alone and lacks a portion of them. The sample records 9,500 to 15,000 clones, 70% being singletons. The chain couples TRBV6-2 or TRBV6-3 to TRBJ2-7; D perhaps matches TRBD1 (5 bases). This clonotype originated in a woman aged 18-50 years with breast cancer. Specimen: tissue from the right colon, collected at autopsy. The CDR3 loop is CASSYLPGYSYEQYF. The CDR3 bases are TGTGCCAGCAGTTACTTGCCAGGGTATTCCTACGAGCAGTACTTC.